This T cell receptor (beta chain) came from a study of cytomegalovirus exposure and HLA in healthy donors. The PCR employed 60 Vbeta primers together with 13 Jbeta primers. Method: immunoSEQ multiplex PCR; TCRdb's copy keeps in-frame clones and lacks some. The sample includes about 86,000 clones, approximately 81% of them seen just once. Trimming removed 3 bases from V and 6 bases from J; junction bases left unmatched: 4. The CDR3 is made up of 14 amino acids. The V gene's germline CDR1 is KGHSH and CDR2 LQKENI. The rearrangement uses TRBV18 and TRBJ1-2; 10 nucleotides line up with TRBD1. The material sequenced was PBMCs. The TCR sequence derives from a woman aged 50 to 60 in good health and CMV-seropositive. The CDR3 reads CASSPPGTGDGYTF. The CDR3 DNA sequence: TGTGCCAGCTCACCCCCCGGGACAGGGGATGGCTACACCTTC.